A selection of T cell receptor beta chains follows, all from one sample in a study of blood T cell repertoires in COVID-19. Clones were read by immunoSEQ multiplex PCR, and TCRdb kept only the in-frame ones, dropping some. Among approximately 150,000 clones listed, under 90% were seen once. The sample taken for sequencing was peripheral blood. These receptors were taken from a man in his 70s who had recovered from COVID-19. Both conserved end residues are part of each CDR3. A clone size is listed for some rows: how often the clone was seen (once, few, many), or a class if it is expanded.

NA | TRBV30 | 14 | CAWRARGWNEKLFF
NA | TRBV7-9 | 15 | CASSMTSGTASEQFF
few | TRBV5-4 | 12 | CASSRQGQTQYF
NA | TRBV10-1 | 17 | CASGTGRLAGANNEQFF
NA | TRBV6-1 | 15 | CASSDPGGHTDTQYF
once | TRBV29-1 | 13 | CSVSGQNTGELFF
NA | TRBV7-2 | 14 | CASSLRAGNTEAFF
NA | TRBV5-6 | 15 | CASRKAGSYDNEQFF
NA | TRBV2 | 13 | CASSAEGVTEAFF
few | TRBV10-3 | 15 | CAISDTTFKRDEQFF
NA | TRBV11-2 | 16 | CASSSPFRTSGQTQYF
NA | TRBV27 | 16 | CASSKQTGDGRYEQYF
NA | TRBV6-2/TRBV6-3 | 15 | CASSYDRGAANTQYF
NA | TRBV29-1 | 12 | CSVGGQGNGQFF
few | TRBV6-2/TRBV6-3 | 13 | CASSAGGTGELFF
NA | TRBV11-2 | 16 | CASSLAGLADTGELFF
once | TRBV5-1 | 14 | CASSGQGTTYEQYF
NA | TRBV5-4 | 17 | CASSPGQGTSGRLEQYF
NA | TRBV5-1 | 14 | CASSTGQGVYEQYF
NA | TRBV7-2 | 17 | CASSLTLGAGAKNIQYF
NA | TRBV5-6 | 14 | CASSFLDRVYEQYF
NA | TRBV6-1 | 15 | CASSEGAGQPGPQHF
NA | TRBV4-1 | 15 | CASSLIQGLGPLRYF
NA | TRBV20-1 | 13 | CSASSGDQETQYF
NA | TRBV7-9 | 12 | CASSPLMYGQYF
NA | TRBV21-1 | 15 | CASSVHRDDNEKLFF
NA | TRBV6-2/TRBV6-3 | 13 | CASSLPYPNEQFF
NA | TRBV7-9 | 14 | CASSSGRSNEKLFF
few | TRBV2 | 13 | CASSDGMADTQYF
NA | TRBV18 | 16 | CASSPGEPNDTGELFF
NA | TRBV11-2 | 16 | CASSPWTSGSWYEQYF
NA | TRBV11-2 | 15 | CASSSAGTSADTQYF
NA | TRBV5-1 | 15 | CASSLLRGGPYEQYF
NA | TRBV6-5 | 15 | CASSPDAGGMYGYTF
few | TRBV7-8 | 14 | CASTDRETNEKLFF
NA | TRBV3-1/TRBV3-2 | 14 | CASSHGGGAYEQYF
NA | TRBV9 | 15 | CASSVEGHLGYEQYF
NA | TRBV3-1/TRBV3-2 | 16 | CTSSQDSGQPSYEQYF
NA | TRBV2 | 15 | CASSDSQRRTDTQYF
NA | TRBV10-3 | 14 | CAISGSGTDDGYTF
few | TRBV21-1 | 15 | CASSKTSRDYQPQHF
many | TRBV7-8 | 14 | CASSLGTGTQPQHF
NA | TRBV5-6 | 14 | CASSFLTGVYEQYF
NA | TRBV27 | 14 | CASSYRQGRETQYF
NA | TRBV10-3 | 13 | CATTGGGGDTQYF
NA | TRBV5-1 | 14 | CASSLSGISYEQYF
few | TRBV21-1 | 16 | CASSKPPRSLSNEQFF
NA | TRBV24-1 | 13 | CATSDPDIYEQFF
NA | TRBV10-2 | 15 | CASSDVGGSKNIQYF
NA | TRBV6-5 | 13 | CASRGTGTYEQYF
NA | TRBV7-9 | 13 | CASSPGQRYEQYF
NA | TRBV29-1 | 13 | CSVRTSGIYEQYF
NA | TRBV5-6 | 14 | CASSQLAGAHEQYF
NA | TRBV7-2 | 15 | CASSLGTRVGNEQFF
few | TRBV25-1 | 14 | CASSPGLAVDTQYF
NA | TRBV7-9 | 14 | CASSLGQGFGTQYF
NA | TRBV27 | 18 | CASSPTGGAFPYNSPLHF
NA | TRBV19 | 14 | CASSRGTGTYEQYF
NA | TRBV2 | 15 | CASSTSGSTDNEQFF
NA | TRBV10-3 | 15 | CAISESEGNTGELFF